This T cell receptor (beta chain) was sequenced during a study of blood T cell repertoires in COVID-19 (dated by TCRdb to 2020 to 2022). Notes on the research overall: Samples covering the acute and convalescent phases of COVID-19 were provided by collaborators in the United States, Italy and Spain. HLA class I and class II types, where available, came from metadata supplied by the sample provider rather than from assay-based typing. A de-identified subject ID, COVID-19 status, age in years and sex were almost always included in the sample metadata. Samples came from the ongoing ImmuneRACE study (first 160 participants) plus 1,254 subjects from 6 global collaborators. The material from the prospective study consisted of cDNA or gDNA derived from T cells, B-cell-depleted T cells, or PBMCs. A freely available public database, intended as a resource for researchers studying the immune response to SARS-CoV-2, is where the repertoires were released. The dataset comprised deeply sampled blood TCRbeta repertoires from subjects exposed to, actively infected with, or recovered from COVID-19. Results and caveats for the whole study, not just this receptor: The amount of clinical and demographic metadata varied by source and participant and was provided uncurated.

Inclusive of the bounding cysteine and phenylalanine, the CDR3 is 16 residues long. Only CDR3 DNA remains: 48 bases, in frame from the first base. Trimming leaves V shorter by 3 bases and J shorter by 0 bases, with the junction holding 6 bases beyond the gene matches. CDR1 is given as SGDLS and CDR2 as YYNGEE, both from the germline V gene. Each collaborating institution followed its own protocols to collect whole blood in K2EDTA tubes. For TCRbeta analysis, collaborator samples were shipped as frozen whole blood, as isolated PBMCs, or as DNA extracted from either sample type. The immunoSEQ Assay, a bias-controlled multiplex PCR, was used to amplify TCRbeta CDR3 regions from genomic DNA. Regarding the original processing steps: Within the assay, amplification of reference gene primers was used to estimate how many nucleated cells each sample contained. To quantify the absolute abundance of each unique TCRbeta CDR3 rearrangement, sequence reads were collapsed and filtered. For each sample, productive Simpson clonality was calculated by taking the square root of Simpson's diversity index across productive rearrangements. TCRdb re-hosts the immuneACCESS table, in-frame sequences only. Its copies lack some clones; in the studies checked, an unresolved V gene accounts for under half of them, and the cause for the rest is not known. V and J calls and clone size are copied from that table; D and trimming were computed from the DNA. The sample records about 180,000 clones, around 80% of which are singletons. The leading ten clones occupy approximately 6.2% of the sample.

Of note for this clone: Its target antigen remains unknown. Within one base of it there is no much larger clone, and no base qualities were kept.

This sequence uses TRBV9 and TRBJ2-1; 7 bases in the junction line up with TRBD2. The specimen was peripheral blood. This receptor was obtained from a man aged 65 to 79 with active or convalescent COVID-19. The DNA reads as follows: TGTGCCAGCAGCGGAGAGCGGGGCCGCTCCTACAATGAGCAGTTCTTC. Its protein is CASSGERGRSYNEQFF.